A selection of T cell receptor beta chains follows, all from one sample in a study of blood T cells in healthy people across ages. MiXCR was run by TCRdb on the 5' RACE reads, yielding one entry per CDR3 protein. The data hold roughly 1,700,000 distinct CDR3 sequences, with approximately 30% observed a single time. The sequenced material came from blood. The receptors here all came from a woman aged 25 to 39 in good health. Each CDR3 is given with its conserved first and last residue. A D gene is named only where the DNA matches it firmly. Rows may omit the clone size; those that give it use once, few, many or a size class.

clone_size d_call j_call v_call cdr3_nt cdr3_aa
many - TRBJ1-6 TRBV15 TGTGCCACCGGATTTACAGGGTCATACTCACCCCTCCACTTT CATGFTGSYSPLHF
- - TRBJ2-3 TRBV5-1 TGCGCCAGCAAGTCTAGCGCGGCAGATACGCAGTATTTT CASKSSAADTQYF
- TRBD1 TRBJ2-1 TRBV7-3 TGTGCCAGCAGCCCTCGGGACAGGAGGGAGACCCAGTTCTTC CASSPRDRRETQFF
- TRBD1 TRBJ2-7 TRBV20-1 TGCAGTGCTAGCGGAGGGACAGGGTTCTTCGAGCAGTACTTC CSASGGTGFFEQYF
few - TRBJ1-2 TRBV4-2 TGTGCCAGCAGCCCTATGGGGAGGGACTATGGCTACACCTTC CASSPMGRDYGYTF
- - TRBJ1-5 TRBV29-1 TGCAGCGTCAAGATTGGGACACCTTATAGCAATCAGCCCCAGCATTTT CSVKIGTPYSNQPQHF
- - TRBJ2-5 TRBV4-2 TGTGCCAGCAGCCTAGGCTCTGGGTACCAAGAGACCCAGTACTTC CASSLGSGYQETQYF
- TRBD1 TRBJ2-6 TRBV3-1 TGTGCCAGCAGCCAAGGGACAGGTGACTCTGGGGCCAACGTCCTGACTTTC CASSQGTGDSGANVLTF
- - TRBJ2-7 TRBV20-1 TGCAGTGCTCAGTATCGGGGAGGTAATTCCTACGAGCAGTACTTC CSAQYRGGNSYEQYF
few TRBD2 TRBJ2-7 TRBV7-8 TGTGCCAGCAGCTTGAGACTAGCGAACTACGAGCAGTACTTC CASSLRLANYEQYF
- - TRBJ1-5 TRBV29-1 TGCAGCGTTGGATGGGTGGATAATCAGCCCCAGCATTTT CSVGWVDNQPQHF
- - TRBJ2-5 TRBV20-1 TGCAGTGCCCACGCCTTTGAAGAGACCCAGTACTTC CSAHAFEETQYF
- TRBD1 TRBJ2-4 TRBV7-2 TGTGCCAGCAGCTTACAGGGGGCGGGCGGGAACATTCAGTACTTC CASSLQGAGGNIQYF
few TRBD1 TRBJ1-4 TRBV7-2 TGTGCCAGCTCCAGGGGGGGGGCTAATGAAAAACTGTTTTTT CASSRGGANEKLFF
- - TRBJ2-1 TRBV27 TGTGCCAGCAATCCTATAGGAGGGTCCTACAATGAGCAGTTCTTC CASNPIGGSYNEQFF